This is a list of T cell receptor beta chains from one sample in a study of OX40 agonist ivuxolimab in advanced cancers. Assay: immunoSEQ multiplex PCR; the TCRdb copy retains only in-frame clones and omits some. The sample lists approximately 23,000 clones; about nine tenths were seen once. The material sequenced was CD4+ or CD8+ T cells sorted from blood, taken in a trial of the OX40 agonist ivuxolimab. The receptor source for this set is an adult with an advanced solid tumor such as melanoma, head and neck, liver or kidney cancer. CDR3s leave out the opening cysteine and the closing phenylalanine or tryptophan. The D gene is left open where the match is weak. Size is omitted from some rows. Given values are once, few, many or a class for expanded clones.

D gene	J gene	clone size	V gene	CDR3 protein
-	TRBJ1-1	-	TRBV7-6	ASSLVDQGNTEAF
TRBD2	TRBJ2-1	-	TRBV19	ASSIDPSGYNEQF
TRBD2	TRBJ2-1	many	TRBV28	ASSVSGSLNNEQF
-	TRBJ2-1	-	TRBV4-1	ASSVRSGNEQF
TRBD1	TRBJ2-7	-	TRBV11-2	ASSQPGQGIYEQY
-	TRBJ2-5	-	TRBV11-2	ASSLEPSPQTQY
TRBD1	TRBJ2-7	-	TRBV5-4	ASSLGTGEVDEQY
-	TRBJ2-6	-	TRBV11-1	ASSLDHLSGANVLT
-	TRBJ2-1	-	TRBV7-9	ASSLLTGDRPYNEQF
-	TRBJ2-1	-	TRBV2	ASRGLLLDRRPPDEQF
TRBD1	TRBJ2-5	-	TRBV25-1	ASSEAGQELQETQY
TRBD1	TRBJ1-2	-	TRBV9	ASSVGQGYYGYT
TRBD2	TRBJ2-7	-	TRBV7-6	ASSLEGGRSHEQY
TRBD1	TRBJ2-7	-	TRBV28	ASSLARQGYEQY
TRBD1	TRBJ2-7	-	TRBV27	ASSRGLVYEQY
TRBD1	TRBJ1-5	-	TRBV4-3	ASSQDGTDNQPQH
-	TRBJ2-2	-	TRBV9	ASSVEGRPNTGELF
-	TRBJ2-1	-	TRBV7-9	ASSRTTIFHEQF
TRBD1	TRBJ2-1	-	TRBV4-1	ASSQGTGDLGSSYNEQF
TRBD2	TRBJ2-7	-	TRBV4-3	ASSQGLAGAGNEQY
TRBD2	TRBJ2-4	-	TRBV4-3	ASSQDREGPGNIQY
-	TRBJ2-2	-	TRBV11-3	ASSLDLGTWAGELF
-	TRBJ2-7	-	TRBV28	ASDDPLDWSYEQY
-	TRBJ2-1	-	TRBV27	ASSNYNEQF
-	TRBJ2-7	few	TRBV29-1	SVEGVESYEQY
-	TRBJ2-7	once	TRBV2	ASTEQGSYEQY
-	TRBJ1-1	-	TRBV4-1	ASSQAPIAGTEAF
TRBD2	TRBJ2-2	-	TRBV28	ASSPLAGWAGELF
TRBD1	TRBJ2-7	-	TRBV20-1	SASPSDRDL
TRBD2	TRBJ2-1	-	TRBV4-3	ASSQGTGGREDDNEQF
-	TRBJ2-7	-	TRBV7-9	ASSSTDRSSYEQY
-	TRBJ2-7	-	TRBV5-6	ASSLGVLEQY
-	TRBJ2-3	-	TRBV28	ASRGRMSDTQY
-	TRBJ2-1	-	TRBV6-6	ASSFGSIYNEQF
-	TRBJ1-2	-	TRBV4-1	ASSQDRAGLT
-	TRBJ1-3	-	TRBV29-1	SVGGTTSSGNTIY
TRBD2	TRBJ2-3	-	TRBV6-4	ASSRLAGEGDTQY
-	TRBJ1-3	-	TRBV7-9	ASSPTGFSGNTIY
-	TRBJ2-5	-	TRBV29-1	SVEAPIQETQY
TRBD1	TRBJ2-3	-	TRBV9	ASSEGTGPRTDTQY
-	TRBJ1-2	-	TRBV7-3	ASSPAGLFEDYT
-	TRBJ1-5	-	TRBV27	ASSFSWGNQPQH
-	TRBJ2-5	-	TRBV28	ASSLAESETQY
-	TRBJ2-7	-	TRBV21-1	ASSKGDRIYEQY
TRBD1	TRBJ2-7	-	TRBV27	ASSLRTGDEQY
-	TRBJ1-2	-	TRBV5-6	ASSLDSSPGGYT
-	TRBJ1-3	once	TRBV28	ASSFFLRETGNTIY
TRBD2	TRBJ2-1	-	TRBV29-1	SVAGLAGPSSYNEQF
-	TRBJ2-7	-	TRBV5-6	ASSLGGSSYEQY
TRBD2	TRBJ2-1	-	TRBV27	ASSFSSGGPDEQF
-	TRBJ2-3	-	TRBV27	ASSLRQNLPTDTQY
-	TRBJ2-1	-	TRBV7-9	ASSLESKEQF
TRBD1	TRBJ2-7	-	TRBV28	ASRLGAGGSYEQY
-	TRBJ1-1	once	TRBV4-1	ASSHTREGGGTEAF
TRBD1	TRBJ2-7	-	TRBV15	ATSRDLGQGSEQY
-	TRBJ2-7	-	TRBV27	ASSFGRTYEQY
-	TRBJ2-5	-	TRBV6-5	ASRLGETQY
TRBD1	TRBJ1-2	-	TRBV9	ASSATGTGVDGYT
-	TRBJ1-3	-	TRBV4-3	ASSQDWSSGNTIY
TRBD2	TRBJ2-7	-	TRBV11-2	ASSLDTSGTFYEQY